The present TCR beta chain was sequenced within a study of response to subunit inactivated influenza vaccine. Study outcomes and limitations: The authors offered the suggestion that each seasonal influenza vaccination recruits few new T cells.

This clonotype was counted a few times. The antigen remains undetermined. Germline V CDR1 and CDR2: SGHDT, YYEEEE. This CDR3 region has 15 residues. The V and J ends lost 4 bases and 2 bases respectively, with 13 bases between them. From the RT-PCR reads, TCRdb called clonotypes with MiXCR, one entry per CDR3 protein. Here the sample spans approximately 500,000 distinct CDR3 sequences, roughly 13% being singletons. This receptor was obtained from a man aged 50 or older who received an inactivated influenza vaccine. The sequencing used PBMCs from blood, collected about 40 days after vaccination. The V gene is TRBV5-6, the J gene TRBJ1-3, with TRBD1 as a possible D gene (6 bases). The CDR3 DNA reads TGTGCCAGCAGCGTCCGGGGGCTGACTGGAAACACCATATATTTT. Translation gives CASSVRGLTGNTIYF.